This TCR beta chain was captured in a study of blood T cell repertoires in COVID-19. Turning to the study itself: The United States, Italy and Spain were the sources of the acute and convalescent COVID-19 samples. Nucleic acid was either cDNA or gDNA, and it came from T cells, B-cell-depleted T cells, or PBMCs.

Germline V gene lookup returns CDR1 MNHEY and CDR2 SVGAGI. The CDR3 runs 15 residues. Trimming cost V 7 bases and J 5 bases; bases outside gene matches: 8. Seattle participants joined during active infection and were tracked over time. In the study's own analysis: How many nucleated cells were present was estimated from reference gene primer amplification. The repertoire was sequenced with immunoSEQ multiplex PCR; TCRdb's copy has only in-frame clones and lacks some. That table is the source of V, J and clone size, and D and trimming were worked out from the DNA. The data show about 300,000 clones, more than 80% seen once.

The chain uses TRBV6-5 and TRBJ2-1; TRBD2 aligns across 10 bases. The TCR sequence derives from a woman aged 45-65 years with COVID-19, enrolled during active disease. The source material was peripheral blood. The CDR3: CASMSWTSGNNEQFF. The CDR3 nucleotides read TGTGCCAGCATGTCATGGACTAGCGGCAACAATGAGCAGTTCTTC.